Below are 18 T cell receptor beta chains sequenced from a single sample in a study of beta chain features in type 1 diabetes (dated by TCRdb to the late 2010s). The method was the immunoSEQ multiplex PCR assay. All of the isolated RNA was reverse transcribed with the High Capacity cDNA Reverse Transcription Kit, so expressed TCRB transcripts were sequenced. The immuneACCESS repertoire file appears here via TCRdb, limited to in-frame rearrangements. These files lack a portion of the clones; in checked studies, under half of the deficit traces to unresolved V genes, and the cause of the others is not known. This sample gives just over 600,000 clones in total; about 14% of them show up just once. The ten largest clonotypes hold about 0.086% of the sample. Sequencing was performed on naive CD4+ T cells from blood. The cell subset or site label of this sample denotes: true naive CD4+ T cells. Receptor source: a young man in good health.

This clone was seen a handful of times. The DNA of the CDR3 is TGTGCCAGCACCCTCACCAGGGAGGCCGCGTACGAGCAGTACTTC. This gives the protein CASTLTREAAYEQYF. The V gene is TRBV27, the J gene TRBJ2-7; TRBD2 is a possible D gene (6 bases). CDR3 length: 15 amino acids. CDR1 MNHEY and CDR2 SMNVEV come from the germline V gene (reference sequence). V lost 7 bases and J 4 bases, leaving 20 bases between the germline ends.

This CDR3 reads CASSSPWQLPYEQYF. The CDR3 coding sequence is TGTGCCAGCAGCTCCCCCTGGCAACTGCCCTACGAGCAGTACTTC. This chain uses TRBV7-6 with TRBJ2-7; D remains ambiguous. CDR1 is SGHVS and CDR2 is FNYEAQ in the germline V gene. The CDR3 is 15 residues long. The ends were cut back, 4 bases at V and 2 bases at J, with 15 bases in the middle.

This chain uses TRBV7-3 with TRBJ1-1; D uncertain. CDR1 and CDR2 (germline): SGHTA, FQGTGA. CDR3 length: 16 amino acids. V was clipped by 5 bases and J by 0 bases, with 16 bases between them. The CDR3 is CASSLREGRMNTEAFF. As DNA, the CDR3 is TGTGCCAGCAGCCTCCGGGAAGGACGGATGAACACTGAAGCTTTCTTT.

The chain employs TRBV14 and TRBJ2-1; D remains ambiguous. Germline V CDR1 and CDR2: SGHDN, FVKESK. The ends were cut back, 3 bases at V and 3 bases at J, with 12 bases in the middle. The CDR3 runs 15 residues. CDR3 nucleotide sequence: TGTGCCAGCAGCCAGGGATCTCCGGGCTACAATGAGCAGTTCTTC. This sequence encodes CASSQGSPGYNEQFF. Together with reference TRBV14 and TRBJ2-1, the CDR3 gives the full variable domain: EAGVTQFPSHSVIEKGQTVTLRCDPISGHDNLYWYRRVMGKEIKFLLHFVKESKQDESGMPNNRFLAERTGGTYSTLKVQPAELEDSGVYFCASSQGSPGYNEQFFGPGTRLTVL.

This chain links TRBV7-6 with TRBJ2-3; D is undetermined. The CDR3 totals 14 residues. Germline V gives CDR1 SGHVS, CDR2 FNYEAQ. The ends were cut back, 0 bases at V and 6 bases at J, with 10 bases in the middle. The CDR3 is CASSLAPGGDTQYF. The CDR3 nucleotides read TGTGCCAGCAGCTTAGCGCCGGGTGGGGATACGCAGTATTTT.

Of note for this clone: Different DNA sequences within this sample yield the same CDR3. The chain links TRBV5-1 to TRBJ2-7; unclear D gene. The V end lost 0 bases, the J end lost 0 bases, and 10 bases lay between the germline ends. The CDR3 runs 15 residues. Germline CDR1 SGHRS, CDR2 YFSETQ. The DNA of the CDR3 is TGCGCCAGCAGCTTGGGCGGCCTAAGCTCCTACGAGCAGTACTTC. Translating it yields CASSLGGLSSYEQYF.

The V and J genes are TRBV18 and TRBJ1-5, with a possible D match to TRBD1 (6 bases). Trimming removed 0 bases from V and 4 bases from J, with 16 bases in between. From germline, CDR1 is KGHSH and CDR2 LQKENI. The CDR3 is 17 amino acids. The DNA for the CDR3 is TGTGCCAGCTCACCACCGGGGGCCACCCTTGGTAATCAGCCCCAGCATTTT. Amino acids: CASSPPGATLGNQPQHF.

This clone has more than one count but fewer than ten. DNA of the CDR3: TGTGCCAGCTCACCAGGGACAGGGCTCGTTGGAGAAGCTTTCTTT. Amino acid sequence: CASSPGTGLVGEAFF. J is TRBJ1-1 and V is TRBV18; TRBD1 matches at 9 bases. The V segment lost 2 bases and the J segment 8 bases; nucleotides outside the gene matches: 9. The CDR3 contains 15 residues. Germline lookup yields CDR1 KGHSH and CDR2 LQKENI.

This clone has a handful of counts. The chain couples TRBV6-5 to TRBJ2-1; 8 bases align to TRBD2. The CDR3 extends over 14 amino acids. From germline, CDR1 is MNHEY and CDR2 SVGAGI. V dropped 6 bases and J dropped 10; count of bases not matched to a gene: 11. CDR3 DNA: TGTGCCAGCAGAGATAGCGGGGCAGCCTCCGAGCAGTTCTTC. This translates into CASRDSGAASEQFF.

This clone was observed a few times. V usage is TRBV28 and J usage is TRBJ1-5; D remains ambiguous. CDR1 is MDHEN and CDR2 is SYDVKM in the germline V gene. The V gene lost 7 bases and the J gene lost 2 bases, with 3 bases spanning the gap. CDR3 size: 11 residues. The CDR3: CASKGNQPQHF. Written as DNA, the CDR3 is TGTGCCAGCAAGGGCAATCAGCCCCAGCATTTT.

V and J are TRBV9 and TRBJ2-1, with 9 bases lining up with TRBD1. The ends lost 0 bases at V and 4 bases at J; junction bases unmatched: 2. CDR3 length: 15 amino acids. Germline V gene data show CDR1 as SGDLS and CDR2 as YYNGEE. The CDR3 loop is CASSVDGTGYNEQFF. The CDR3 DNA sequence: TGTGCCAGCAGCGTAGATGGGACAGGGTACAATGAGCAGTTCTTC.

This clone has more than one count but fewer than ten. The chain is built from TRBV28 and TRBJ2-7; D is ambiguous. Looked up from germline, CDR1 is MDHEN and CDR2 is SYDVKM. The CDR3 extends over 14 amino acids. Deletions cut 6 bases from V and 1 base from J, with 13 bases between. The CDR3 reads CASRRPDGSYEQYF. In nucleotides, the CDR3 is TGTGCCAGCAGGAGGCCCGACGGATCCTACGAGCAGTACTTC.

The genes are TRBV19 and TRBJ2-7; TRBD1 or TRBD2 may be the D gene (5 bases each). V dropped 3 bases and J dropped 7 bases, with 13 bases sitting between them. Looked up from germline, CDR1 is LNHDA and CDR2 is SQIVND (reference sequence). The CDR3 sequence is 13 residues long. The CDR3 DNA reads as TGTGCCAGTAGTATTGGGGCGGGCTGGGAGCAGTACTTC. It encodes CASSIGAGWEQYF. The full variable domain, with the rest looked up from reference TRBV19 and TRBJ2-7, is DGGITQSPKYLFRKEGQNVTLSCEQNLNHDAMYWYRQDPGQGLRLIYYSQIVNDFQKGDIAEGYSVSREKKESFPLTVTSAQKNPTAFYLCASSIGAGWEQYFGPGTRLTVT.

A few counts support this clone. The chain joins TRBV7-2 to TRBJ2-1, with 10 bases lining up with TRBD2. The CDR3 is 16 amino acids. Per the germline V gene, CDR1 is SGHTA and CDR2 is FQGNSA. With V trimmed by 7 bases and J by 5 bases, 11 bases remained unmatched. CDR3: CASTRSKRGGHNEQFF. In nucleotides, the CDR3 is TGTGCCAGCACCCGAAGTAAGCGGGGGGGCCACAATGAGCAGTTCTTC.

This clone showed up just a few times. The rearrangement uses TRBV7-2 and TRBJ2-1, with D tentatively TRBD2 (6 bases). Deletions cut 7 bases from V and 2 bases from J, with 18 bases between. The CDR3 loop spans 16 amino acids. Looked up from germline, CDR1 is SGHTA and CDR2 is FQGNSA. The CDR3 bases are TGTGCCAGCACCTCTGAAATGGGGGAGGCCTACAATGAGCAGTTCTTC. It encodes CASTSEMGEAYNEQFF.

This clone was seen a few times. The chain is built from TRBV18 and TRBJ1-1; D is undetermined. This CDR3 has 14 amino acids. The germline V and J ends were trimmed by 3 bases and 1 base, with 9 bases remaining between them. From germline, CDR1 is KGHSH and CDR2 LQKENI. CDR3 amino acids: CASSPLTENTEAFF. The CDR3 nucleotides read TGTGCCAGCTCACCCCTGACGGAGAACACTGAAGCTTTCTTT.

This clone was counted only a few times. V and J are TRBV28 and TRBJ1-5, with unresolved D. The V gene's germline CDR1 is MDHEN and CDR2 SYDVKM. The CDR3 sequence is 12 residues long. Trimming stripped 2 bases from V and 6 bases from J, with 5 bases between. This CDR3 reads CASSLEVQPQHF. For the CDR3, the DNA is TGTGCCAGCAGTTTAGAGGTTCAGCCCCAGCATTTT.

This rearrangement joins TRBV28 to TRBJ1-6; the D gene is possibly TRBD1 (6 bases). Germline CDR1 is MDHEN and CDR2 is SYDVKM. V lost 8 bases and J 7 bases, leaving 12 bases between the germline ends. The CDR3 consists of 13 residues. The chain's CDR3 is CASVDRPNSPLHF. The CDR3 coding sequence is TGTGCCAGCGTTGACAGGCCCAATTCACCCCTCCACTTT.